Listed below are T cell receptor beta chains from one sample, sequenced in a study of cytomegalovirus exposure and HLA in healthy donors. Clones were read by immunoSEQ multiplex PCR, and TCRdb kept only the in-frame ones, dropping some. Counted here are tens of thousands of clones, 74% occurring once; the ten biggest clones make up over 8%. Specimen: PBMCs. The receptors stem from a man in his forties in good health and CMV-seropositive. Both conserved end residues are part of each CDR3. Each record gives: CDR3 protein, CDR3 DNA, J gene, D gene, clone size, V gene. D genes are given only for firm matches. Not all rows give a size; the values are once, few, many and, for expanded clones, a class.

cdr3_aa: CASSRNLGLAGALTDTQYF
cdr3_nt: TGTGCCAGCTCTAGAAATTTGGGACTAGCGGGGGCCCTCACAGATACGCAGTATTTT
j_call: TRBJ2-3
d_call: TRBD2
clone_size: .
v_call: TRBV18

cdr3_aa: CASSKDRTDTQYF
cdr3_nt: TGTGCCAGCAGCAAAGACAGGACAGATACGCAGTATTTT
j_call: TRBJ2-3
d_call: .
clone_size: many
v_call: TRBV7-8

cdr3_aa: CASSSVRDRKNEKLFF
cdr3_nt: TGTGCCAGCAGTTCCGTCCGGGACAGAAAAAATGAAAAACTGTTTTTT
j_call: TRBJ1-4
d_call: TRBD1
clone_size: .
v_call: TRBV28

cdr3_aa: CASSLALLHAYF
cdr3_nt: TGTGCCAGCAGCTTGGCTTTACTACATGCCTATTTT
j_call: TRBJ2-3
d_call: .
clone_size: .
v_call: TRBV7-8

cdr3_aa: CASSLGAGGMNTEAFF
cdr3_nt: TGTGCCAGCAGCTTGGGGGCAGGGGGGATGAACACTGAAGCTTTCTTT
j_call: TRBJ1-1
d_call: TRBD1
clone_size: .
v_call: TRBV5-6

cdr3_aa: CASSLDGDQRFF
cdr3_nt: TGCGCCAGCAGCTTGGACGGGGATCAGCGGTTTTTT
j_call: TRBJ1-4
d_call: .
clone_size: once
v_call: TRBV5-1

cdr3_aa: CASSPPGVSNEQFF
cdr3_nt: TGTGCCAGCAGTCCTCCCGGAGTTAGCAATGAGCAGTTCTTC
j_call: TRBJ2-1
d_call: .
clone_size: .
v_call: TRBV11-2

cdr3_aa: CASSFGQINEQFF
cdr3_nt: TGTGCCAGCAGTTTCGGACAGATCAATGAGCAGTTCTTC
j_call: TRBJ2-1
d_call: .
clone_size: .
v_call: TRBV28

cdr3_aa: CASSANRDRTATNEKLFF
cdr3_nt: TGTGCCAGCAGCGCCAACCGGGACAGGACTGCAACTAATGAAAAACTGTTTTTT
j_call: TRBJ1-4
d_call: TRBD1
clone_size: few
v_call: TRBV5-6

cdr3_aa: CASSVATGYNTIYF
cdr3_nt: TGTGCCAGCAGCGTAGCCACAGGTTACAACACCATATATTTT
j_call: TRBJ1-3
d_call: .
clone_size: few
v_call: TRBV2